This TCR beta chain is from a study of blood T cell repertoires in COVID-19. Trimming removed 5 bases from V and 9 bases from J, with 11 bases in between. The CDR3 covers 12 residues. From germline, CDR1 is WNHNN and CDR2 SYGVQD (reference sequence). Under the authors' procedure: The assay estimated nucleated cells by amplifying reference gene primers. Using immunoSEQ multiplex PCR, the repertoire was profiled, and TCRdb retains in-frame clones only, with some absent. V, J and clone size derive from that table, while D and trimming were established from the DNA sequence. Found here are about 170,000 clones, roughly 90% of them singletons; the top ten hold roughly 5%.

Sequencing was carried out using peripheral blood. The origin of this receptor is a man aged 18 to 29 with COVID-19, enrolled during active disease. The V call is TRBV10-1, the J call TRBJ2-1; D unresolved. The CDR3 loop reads CASSQPSGEQFF. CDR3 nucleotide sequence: TGCGCCAGCAGTCAGCCGTCGGGTGAGCAGTTCTTC.